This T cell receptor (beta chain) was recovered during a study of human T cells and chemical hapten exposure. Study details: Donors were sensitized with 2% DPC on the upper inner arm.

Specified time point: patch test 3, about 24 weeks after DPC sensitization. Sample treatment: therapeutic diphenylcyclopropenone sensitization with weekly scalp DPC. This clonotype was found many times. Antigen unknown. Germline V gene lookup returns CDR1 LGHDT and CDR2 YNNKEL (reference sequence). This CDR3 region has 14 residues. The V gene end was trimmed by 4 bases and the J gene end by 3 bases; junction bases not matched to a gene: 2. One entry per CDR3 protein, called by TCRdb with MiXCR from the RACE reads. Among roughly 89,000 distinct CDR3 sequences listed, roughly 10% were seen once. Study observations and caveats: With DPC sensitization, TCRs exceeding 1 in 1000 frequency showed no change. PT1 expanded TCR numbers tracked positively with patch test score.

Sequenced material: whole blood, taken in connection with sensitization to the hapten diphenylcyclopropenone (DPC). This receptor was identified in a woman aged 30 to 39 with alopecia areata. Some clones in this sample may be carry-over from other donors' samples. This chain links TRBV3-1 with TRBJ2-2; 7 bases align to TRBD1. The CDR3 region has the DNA TGTGCCAGCAGCCGAGGACAGGACACCGGGGAGCTGTTTTTT. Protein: CASSRGQDTGELFF. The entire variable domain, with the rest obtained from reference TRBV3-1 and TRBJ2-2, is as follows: DTAVSQTPKYLVTQMGNDKSIKCEQNLGHDTMYWYKQDSKKFLKIMFSYNNKELIINETVPNRFSPKSPDKAHLNLHINSLELGDSAVYFCASSRGQDTGELFFGEGSRLTVL.